This TCR beta chain was profiled in a study of cytomegalovirus exposure and HLA in healthy donors. Study findings and constraints: The classifier reportedly diagnosed cytomegalovirus status with high specificity and sensitivity. When analyzed later, a missense DCLRE1C variant was found to be linked to TCR beta V- and J-gene trimming. Association of 17,000 or so TCR beta sequences with HLA alleles was found at 0.05 false discovery rate in a later analysis.

The PCR employed 60 Vbeta primers together with 13 Jbeta primers. Produced via immunoSEQ multiplex PCR; TCRdb's table is partial and in-frame only. Of roughly 200,000 clones listed, 70% are singletons. The germline CDR1 and CDR2 sequences are MDHEN and SYDVKM. The V gene end was trimmed by 5 bases and the J gene end by 1 base; junction bases not matched to a gene: 15. This CDR3 has 18 residues. At collection, donors were nominally healthy, but unrecorded immune exposures were probable. About this clone itself: Its antigen is unknown.

The chain uses TRBV28 and TRBJ1-1; TRBD1 matches 8 bases. The sample was PBMCs. The source of this sequence is a man aged 35 to 55 in good health and CMV-seropositive. The CDR3, as DNA: TGTGCCAGCAGTCCCCCCAAGACAGGGGAGAGACGGAACACTGAAGCTTTCTTT. Amino acid sequence: CASSPPKTGERRNTEAFF.